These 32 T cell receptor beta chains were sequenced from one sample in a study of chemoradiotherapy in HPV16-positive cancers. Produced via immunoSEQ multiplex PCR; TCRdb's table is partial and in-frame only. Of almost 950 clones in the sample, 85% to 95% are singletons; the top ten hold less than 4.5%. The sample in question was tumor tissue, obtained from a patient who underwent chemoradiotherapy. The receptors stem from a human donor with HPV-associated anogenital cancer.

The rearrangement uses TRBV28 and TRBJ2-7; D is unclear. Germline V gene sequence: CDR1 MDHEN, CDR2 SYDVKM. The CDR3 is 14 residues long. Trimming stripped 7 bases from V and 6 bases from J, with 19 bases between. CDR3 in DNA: TGTGCCAGCACCACCCACATCGGGTTTTCCGAGCAGTACTTC. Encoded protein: CASTTHIGFSEQYF. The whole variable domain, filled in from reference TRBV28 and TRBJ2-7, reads DVKVTQSSRYLVKRTGEKVFLECVQDMDHENMFWYRQDPGLGLRLIYFSYDVKMKEKGDIPEGYSVSREKKERFSLILESASTNQTSMYLCASTTHIGFSEQYFGPGTRLTVT.

CDR3 nucleotide sequence: TGCGCCAGCAGGATGAACAGCGGAAAGACCCAGTACTTC. Translated, it gives CASRMNSGKTQYF. The gene calls are TRBV5-1 and TRBJ2-5, with TRBD2 as a possible D gene (5 bases). Germline V lookup: CDR1 SGHRS, CDR2 YFSETQ. Trimming took off 5 bases at V and 6 bases at J, with 14 bases between the two ends. The CDR3 loop spans 13 amino acids.

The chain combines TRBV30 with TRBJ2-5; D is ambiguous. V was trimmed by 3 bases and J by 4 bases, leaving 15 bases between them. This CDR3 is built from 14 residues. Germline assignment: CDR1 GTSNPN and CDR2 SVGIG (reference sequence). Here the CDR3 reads CAWSKGANRETQYF. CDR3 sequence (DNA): TGTGCCTGGAGCAAGGGCGCCAACCGAGAGACCCAGTACTTC.

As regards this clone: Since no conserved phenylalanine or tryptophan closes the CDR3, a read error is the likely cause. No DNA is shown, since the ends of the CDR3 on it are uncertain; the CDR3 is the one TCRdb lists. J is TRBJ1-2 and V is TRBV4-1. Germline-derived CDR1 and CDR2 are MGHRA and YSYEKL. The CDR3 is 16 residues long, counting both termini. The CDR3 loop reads CASSTFCYERPMATPS.

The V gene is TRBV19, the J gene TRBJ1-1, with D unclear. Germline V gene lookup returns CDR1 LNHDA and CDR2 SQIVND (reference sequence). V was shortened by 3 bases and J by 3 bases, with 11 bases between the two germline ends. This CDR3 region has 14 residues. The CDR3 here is CASSIAPKDTEAFF. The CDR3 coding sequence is TGTGCCAGTAGTATCGCCCCCAAGGACACTGAAGCTTTCTTT.

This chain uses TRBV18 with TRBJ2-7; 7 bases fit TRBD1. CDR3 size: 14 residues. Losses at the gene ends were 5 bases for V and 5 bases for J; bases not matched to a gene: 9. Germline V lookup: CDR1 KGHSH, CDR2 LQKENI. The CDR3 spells CASSAGQVGNEQYF. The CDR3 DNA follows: TGTGCCAGCTCAGCCGGACAGGTAGGGAACGAGCAGTACTTC.

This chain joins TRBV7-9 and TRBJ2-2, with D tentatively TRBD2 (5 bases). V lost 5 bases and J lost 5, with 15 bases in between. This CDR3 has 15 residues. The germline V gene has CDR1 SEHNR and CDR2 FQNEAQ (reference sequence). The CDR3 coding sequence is TGTGCCAGCAGCCCAACGCGGGCGGCTACCGGGGAGCTGTTTTTT. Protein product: CASSPTRAATGELFF.

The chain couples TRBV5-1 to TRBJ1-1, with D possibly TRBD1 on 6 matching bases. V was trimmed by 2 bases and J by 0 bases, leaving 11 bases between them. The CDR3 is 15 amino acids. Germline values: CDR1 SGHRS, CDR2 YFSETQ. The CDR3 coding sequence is TGCGCCAGCAGCTTACAGGGATTTTTGAACACTGAAGCTTTCTTT. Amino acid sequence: CASSLQGFLNTEAFF.

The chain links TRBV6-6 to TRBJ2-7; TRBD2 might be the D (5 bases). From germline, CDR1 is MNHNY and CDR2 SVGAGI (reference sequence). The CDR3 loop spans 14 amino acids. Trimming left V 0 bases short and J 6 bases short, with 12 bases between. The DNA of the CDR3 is TGTGCCAGCAGTTACTCGGACTCCGGACCCGAGCAGTACTTC. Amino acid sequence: CASSYSDSGPEQYF.

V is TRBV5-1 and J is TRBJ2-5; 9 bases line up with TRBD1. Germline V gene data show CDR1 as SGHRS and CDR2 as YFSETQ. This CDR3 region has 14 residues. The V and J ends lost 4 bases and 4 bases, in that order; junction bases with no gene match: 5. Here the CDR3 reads CASSPGTGRETQYF. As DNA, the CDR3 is TGCGCCAGCAGCCCGGGGACAGGGAGAGAGACCCAGTACTTC.

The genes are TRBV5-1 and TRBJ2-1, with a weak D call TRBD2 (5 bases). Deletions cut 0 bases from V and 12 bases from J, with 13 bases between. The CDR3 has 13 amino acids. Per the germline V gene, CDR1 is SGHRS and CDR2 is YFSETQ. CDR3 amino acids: CASSLEQFEGQFF. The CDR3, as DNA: TGCGCCAGCAGCTTGGAACAGTTCGAGGGGCAGTTCTTC.

The DNA of the CDR3 is TGTGCCAGCAGCCTCCGACAGGGACGAAGCAATCAGCCCCAGCATTTT. Translation gives CASSLRQGRSNQPQHF. This chain uses TRBV11-3 with TRBJ1-5, with TRBD1 identical over 7 bases. The CDR3 contains 16 residues. Germline V gene data show CDR1 as SGHNT and CDR2 as YENEEA. The V gene end was trimmed by 5 bases and the J gene end by 1 base; junction bases not matched to a gene: 8. Full variable domain (missing parts from reference TRBV11-3 and TRBJ1-5): EAGVVQSPRYKIIEKKQPVAFWCNPISGHNTLYWYLQNLGQGPELLIRYENEEAVDDSQLPKDRFSAERLKGVDSTLKIQPAELGDSAVYLCASSLRQGRSNQPQHFGDGTRLSIL.

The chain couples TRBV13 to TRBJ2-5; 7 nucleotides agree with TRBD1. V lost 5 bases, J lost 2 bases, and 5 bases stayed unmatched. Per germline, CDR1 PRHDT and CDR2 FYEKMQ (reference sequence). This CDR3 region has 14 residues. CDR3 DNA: TGTGCCAGCAGCCGGACAGGAATTCAAGAGACCCAGTACTTC. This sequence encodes CASSRTGIQETQYF.

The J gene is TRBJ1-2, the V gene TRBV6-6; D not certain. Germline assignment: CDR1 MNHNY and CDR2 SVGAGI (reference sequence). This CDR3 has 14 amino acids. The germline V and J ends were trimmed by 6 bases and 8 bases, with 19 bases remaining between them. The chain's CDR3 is CASRPQYGAEGYTF. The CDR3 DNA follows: TGTGCCAGCAGGCCGCAGTACGGAGCGGAAGGCTACACCTTC.

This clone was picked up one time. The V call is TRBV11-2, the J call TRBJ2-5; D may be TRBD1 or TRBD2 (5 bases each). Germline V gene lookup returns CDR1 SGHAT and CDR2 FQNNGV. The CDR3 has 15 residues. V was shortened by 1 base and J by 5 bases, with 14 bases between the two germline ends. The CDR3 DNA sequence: TGTGCCAGCAGCTTAGCACGGGGACCCGGGGAGACCCAGTACTTC. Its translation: CASSLARGPGETQYF.

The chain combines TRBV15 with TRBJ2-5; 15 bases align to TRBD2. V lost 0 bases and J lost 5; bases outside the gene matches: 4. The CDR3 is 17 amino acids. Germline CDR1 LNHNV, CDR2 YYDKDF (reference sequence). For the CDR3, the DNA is TGTGCCACCAGCAGAGATCGGGGGACTAGCGGGGGGGAGACCCAGTACTTC. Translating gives CATSRDRGTSGGETQYF.

CDR3 in DNA: TGTGCCAGCAGCCCGGGTGGGGGTGAAGCTTTCTTT. It yields the protein CASSPGGGEAFF. V usage is TRBV7-2 and J usage is TRBJ1-1; D is possibly TRBD1 (5 bases). V was clipped by 5 bases and J by 7 bases, with 11 bases between them. This CDR3 is built from 12 residues. Looked up from germline, CDR1 is SGHTA and CDR2 is FQGNSA.

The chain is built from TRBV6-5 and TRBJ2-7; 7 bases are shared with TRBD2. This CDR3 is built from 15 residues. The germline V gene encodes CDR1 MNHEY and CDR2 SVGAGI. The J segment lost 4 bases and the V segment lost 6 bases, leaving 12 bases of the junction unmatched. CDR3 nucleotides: TGTGCCAGCAGCCCTGGGACGGCCGGGGGGTACGAGCAGTACTTC. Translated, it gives CASSPGTAGGYEQYF.

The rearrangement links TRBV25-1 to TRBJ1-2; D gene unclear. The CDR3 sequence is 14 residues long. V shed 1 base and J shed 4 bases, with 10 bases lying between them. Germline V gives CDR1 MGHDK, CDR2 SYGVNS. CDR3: CASSESHGLYGYTF. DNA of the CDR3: TGTGCCAGCAGTGAATCGCACGGGCTCTATGGCTACACCTTC.

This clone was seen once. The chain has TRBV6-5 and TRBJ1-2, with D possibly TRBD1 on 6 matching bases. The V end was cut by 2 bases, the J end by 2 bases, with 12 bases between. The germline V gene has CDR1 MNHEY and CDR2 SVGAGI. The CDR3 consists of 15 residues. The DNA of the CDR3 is TGTGCCAGCAGTTACACACAGACAGGAAACTATGGCTACACCTTC. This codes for CASSYTQTGNYGYTF.

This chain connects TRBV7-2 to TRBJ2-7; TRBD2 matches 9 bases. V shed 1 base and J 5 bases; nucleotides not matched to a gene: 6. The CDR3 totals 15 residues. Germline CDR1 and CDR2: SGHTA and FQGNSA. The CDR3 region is CASSLVAGGLNEQYF. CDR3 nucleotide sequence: TGTGCCAGCAGCTTAGTCGCGGGGGGGCTGAACGAGCAGTACTTC.

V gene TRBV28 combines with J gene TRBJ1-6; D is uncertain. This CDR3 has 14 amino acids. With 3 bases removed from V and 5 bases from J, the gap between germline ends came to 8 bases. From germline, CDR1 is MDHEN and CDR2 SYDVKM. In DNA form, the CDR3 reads TGTGCCAGCAGTTTTTCCTGGGATAATTCACCCCTCCACTTT. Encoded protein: CASSFSWDNSPLHF.

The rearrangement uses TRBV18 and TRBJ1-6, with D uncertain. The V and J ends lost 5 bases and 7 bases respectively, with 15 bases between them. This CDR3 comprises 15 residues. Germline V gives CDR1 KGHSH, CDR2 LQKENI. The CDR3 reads CASSNEPAPNSPLHF. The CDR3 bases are TGTGCCAGCTCAAACGAACCTGCCCCAAATTCACCCCTCCACTTT.

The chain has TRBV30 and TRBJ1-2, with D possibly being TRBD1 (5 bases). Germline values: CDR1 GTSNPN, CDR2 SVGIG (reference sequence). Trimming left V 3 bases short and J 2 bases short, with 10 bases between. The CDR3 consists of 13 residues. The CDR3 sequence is CAWRSAGNYGYTF. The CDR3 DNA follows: TGTGCCTGGAGGAGTGCAGGGAACTATGGCTACACCTTC.

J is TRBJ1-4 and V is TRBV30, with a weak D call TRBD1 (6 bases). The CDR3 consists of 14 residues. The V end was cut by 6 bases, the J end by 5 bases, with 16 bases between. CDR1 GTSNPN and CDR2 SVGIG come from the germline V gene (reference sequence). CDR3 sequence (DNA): TGTGCCTGTAGGGGGACGGTCGGGAATGAAAAACTGTTTTTT. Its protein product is CACRGTVGNEKLFF.

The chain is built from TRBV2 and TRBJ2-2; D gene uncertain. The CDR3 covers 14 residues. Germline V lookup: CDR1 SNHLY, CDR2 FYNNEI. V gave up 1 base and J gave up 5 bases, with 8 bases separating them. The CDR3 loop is CASSEGHRTGELFF. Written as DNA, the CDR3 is TGTGCCAGCAGTGAAGGACACCGAACCGGGGAGCTGTTTTTT.

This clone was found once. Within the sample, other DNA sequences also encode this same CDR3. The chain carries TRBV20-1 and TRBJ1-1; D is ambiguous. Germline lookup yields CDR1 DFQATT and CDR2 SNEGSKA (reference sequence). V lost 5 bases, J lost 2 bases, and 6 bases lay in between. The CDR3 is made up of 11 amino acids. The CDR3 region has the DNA TGCAGTGCTCGGGTTAACACTGAAGCTTTCTTT. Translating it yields CSARVNTEAFF.

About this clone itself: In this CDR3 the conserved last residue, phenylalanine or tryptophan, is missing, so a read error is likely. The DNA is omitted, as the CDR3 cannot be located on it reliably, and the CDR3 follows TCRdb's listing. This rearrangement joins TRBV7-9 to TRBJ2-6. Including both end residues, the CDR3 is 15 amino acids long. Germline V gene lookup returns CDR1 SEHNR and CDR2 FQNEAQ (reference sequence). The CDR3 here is CASSRKVYHDKVGPI.

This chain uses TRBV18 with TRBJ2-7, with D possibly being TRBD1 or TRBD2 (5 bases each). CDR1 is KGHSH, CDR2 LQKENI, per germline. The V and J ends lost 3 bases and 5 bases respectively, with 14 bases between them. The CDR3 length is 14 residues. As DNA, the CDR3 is TGTGCCAGCTCACCCCGCCCAGGGACCGACGAGCAGTACTTC. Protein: CASSPRPGTDEQYF.

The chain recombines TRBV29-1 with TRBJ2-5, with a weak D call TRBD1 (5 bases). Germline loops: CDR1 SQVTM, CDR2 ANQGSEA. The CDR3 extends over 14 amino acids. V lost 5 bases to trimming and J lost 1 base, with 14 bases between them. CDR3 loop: CSVIDIGVQETQYF. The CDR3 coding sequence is TGCAGCGTTATCGACATAGGGGTCCAAGAGACCCAGTACTTC.

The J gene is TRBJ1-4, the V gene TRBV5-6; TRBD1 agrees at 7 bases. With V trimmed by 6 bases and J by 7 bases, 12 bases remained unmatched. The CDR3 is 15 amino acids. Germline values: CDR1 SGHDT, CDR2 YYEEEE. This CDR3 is CASTIRQGRGEKLFF. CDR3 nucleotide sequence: TGTGCCAGCACCATAAGACAGGGAAGGGGTGAAAAACTGTTTTTT.

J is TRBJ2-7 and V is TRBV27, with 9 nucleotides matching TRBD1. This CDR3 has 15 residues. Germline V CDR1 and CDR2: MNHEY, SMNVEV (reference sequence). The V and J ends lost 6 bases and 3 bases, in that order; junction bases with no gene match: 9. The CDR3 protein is CASSLGWGQGYEQYF. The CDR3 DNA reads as TGTGCCAGCAGCCTAGGTTGGGGACAGGGCTACGAGCAGTACTTC.